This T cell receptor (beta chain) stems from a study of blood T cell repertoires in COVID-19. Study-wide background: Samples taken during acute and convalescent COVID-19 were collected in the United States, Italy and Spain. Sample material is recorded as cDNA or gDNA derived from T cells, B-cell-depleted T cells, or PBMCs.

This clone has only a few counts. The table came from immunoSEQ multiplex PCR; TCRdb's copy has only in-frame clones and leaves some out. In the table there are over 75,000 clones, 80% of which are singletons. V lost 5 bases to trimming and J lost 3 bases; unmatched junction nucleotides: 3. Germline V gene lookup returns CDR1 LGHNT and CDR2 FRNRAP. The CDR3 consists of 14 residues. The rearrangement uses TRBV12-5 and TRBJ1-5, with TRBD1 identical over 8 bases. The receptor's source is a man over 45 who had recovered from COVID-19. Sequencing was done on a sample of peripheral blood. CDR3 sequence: CASGAGQDNQPQHF. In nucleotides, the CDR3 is TGTGCTAGTGGTGCGGGACAGGACAATCAGCCCCAGCATTTT.